This record concerns one T cell receptor (beta chain) sequence. Germline CDR1 and CDR2: SGDLS and YYNGEE. The CDR3 runs 13 residues. Between the trimmed V and J ends, which lost 5 bases and 1 base, there was a span of 6 bases. The entry originates in a study of T cells in localized non-small cell lung cancer. Clones were read by immunoSEQ multiplex PCR, and TCRdb kept only the in-frame ones, dropping some. The sample consists of 65,000 to 95,000 clones, around three quarters of them appearing once. The sequencing here drew on PBMCs, taken before any cancer treatment. The gene calls are TRBV9 and TRBJ2-2, with no clear D. This TCR was recovered from a man between 40 and 69 years old with stage II squamous cell lung carcinoma. The CDR3 here is CASSIGNTGELFF. The CDR3 DNA is TGTGCCAGCAGTATAGGGAACACCGGGGAGCTGTTTTTT.